This paragraph reports one T cell receptor beta chain. The source of the sample is a study of blood T cell repertoires in COVID-19. Germline CDR1 KGHSH, CDR2 LQKENI. V was pared by 6 bases and J by 2 bases, with 8 bases of the junction left unmatched. The CDR3 sequence is 16 residues long. Per the original methods: How many nucleated cells were present was estimated from reference gene primer amplification. TCRdb's table, derived via immunoSEQ multiplex PCR, lists solely in-frame clones and lacks some. The DNA was the basis for D and trimming; V, J and clone size are from that table. The data contain 95,000 to 150,000 clones, 88% of them singletons.

V usage is TRBV18 and J usage is TRBJ2-3, with 10 positions matching TRBD2. This clonotype originated in an elderly woman with acute or convalescent COVID-19. Sequencing was carried out using peripheral blood. The CDR3 region has the DNA TGTGCCAGCTCCGGACTAGCGGACAGGGTCACAGATACGCAGTATTTT. Its translation: CASSGLADRVTDTQYF.